The 19 T cell receptor beta chains presented below share a single source sample, sequenced in a study of blood T cell repertoires in COVID-19. Here immunoSEQ multiplex PCR was the method, and the copy in TCRdb shows in-frame clones only, minus some. The sample includes under 350,000 clones, approximately 83% seen only once; the top ten take approximately 9.9%. Input material: peripheral blood. The receptors come from a woman between 65 and 79 years old with acute or convalescent COVID-19.

The chain combines TRBV30 with TRBJ1-3, with 7 bases that match TRBD1. The CDR3 length is 13 residues. V was pared by 4 bases and J by 5 bases, with 5 bases of the junction left unmatched. Germline lookup yields CDR1 GTSNPN and CDR2 SVGIG (reference sequence). The CDR3 loop is CAWKTGNRNTIYF. CDR3 nucleotide sequence: TGTGCCTGGAAGACAGGGAACAGAAACACCATATATTTT.

This chain connects TRBV3-1 (or the pseudogene TRBV3-2) to TRBJ2-5, with a possible D match to TRBD2 (7 bases). CDR1 is LGHDT and CDR2 is YNNKEL in the germline V gene (reference sequence). The V end lost 2 bases, the J end lost 7 bases, and 14 bases lay between the germline ends. The CDR3 spans 14 residues. The CDR3 nucleotides are TGTGCCAGCAGCCAAATAAGGGGGAGGGGGACCCAGTACTTC. Its protein is CASSQIRGRGTQYF.

Only one count was recorded for this clone. This rearrangement joins TRBV2 to TRBJ1-6; TRBD1 matches 10 bases. The junction had 11 bases not matched to a gene; V was cut back by 6 bases and J by 18 bases. There are 13 residues in the CDR3. Germline V gene sequence: CDR1 SNHLY, CDR2 FYNNEI. DNA of the CDR3: TGTGCCAGCAGAGGGGACAGGGGAGTTTTTCCCCACTTT. Its translation: CASRGDRGVFPHF. Based on the CDR3 plus reference TRBV2 and TRBJ1-6, the full variable domain is EPEVTQTPSHQVTQMGQEVILRCVPISNHLYFYWYRQILGQKVEFLVSFYNNEISEKSEIFDDQFSVERPDGSNFTLKIRSTKLEDSAMYFCASRGDRGVFPHFGNGTRLTVT.

J is TRBJ1-2 and V is TRBV19; 7 bases map to TRBD1. Germline CDR1 and CDR2: LNHDA and SQIVND (reference sequence). The length of the CDR3 is 15 residues. V was pared by 3 bases and J by 3 bases, with 7 bases of the junction left unmatched. The CDR3 is CASSMTGIIDYGYTF. DNA of the CDR3: TGTGCCAGTAGTATGACAGGGATAATCGACTATGGCTACACCTTC. Complete variable domain (other parts from reference TRBV19 and TRBJ1-2): DGGITQSPKYLFRKEGQNVTLSCEQNLNHDAMYWYRQDPGQGLRLIYYSQIVNDFQKGDIAEGYSVSREKKESFPLTVTSAQKNPTAFYLCASSMTGIIDYGYTFGSGTRLTVV.

The chain links TRBV12-3 or TRBV12-4 to TRBJ2-3, with D maybe TRBD2 (6 bases). CDR3 length equals 12 residues. Trimming stripped 3 bases from V and 14 bases from J, with 15 bases between. CDR3 coding DNA: TGTGCCAGCAGTTTCTCGGCAGGGAGGTGGTATTTT. It is translated as CASSFSAGRWYF.

This chain links TRBV9 with TRBJ2-6, with D possibly matching TRBD2 (6 bases). This CDR3 is 17 amino acids long. From germline, CDR1 is SGDLS and CDR2 YYNGEE. With 2 bases removed from V and 0 bases from J, the gap between germline ends came to 12 bases. The CDR3 is CASSVGGRPSGANVLTF. The CDR3, as DNA: TGTGCCAGCAGCGTGGGAGGCAGGCCCTCTGGGGCCAACGTCCTGACTTTC.

V usage is TRBV2 and J usage is TRBJ2-5, with 12 bases aligning to TRBD2. The CDR3 covers 15 residues. V gave up 7 bases and J gave up 8 bases; unmatched junction bases: 11. Germline V gives CDR1 SNHLY, CDR2 FYNNEI. This CDR3 reads CASTDTLAGGRTQYF. For the CDR3, the DNA is TGTGCCAGCACCGACACTCTAGCGGGGGGGCGTACCCAGTACTTC.

In DNA form, the CDR3 reads TGTGCCAGCATATTCCTTGAGGGAGAAGCTTTCTTT. Translation: CASIFLEGEAFF. The chain recombines TRBV12-3 or TRBV12-4 with TRBJ1-1; D unclear. Trimming took off 7 bases at V and 8 bases at J, with 14 bases between the two ends. This CDR3 has 12 residues.

This sequence joins TRBV3-1 (or the pseudogene TRBV3-2) and TRBJ2-5; TRBD2 matches 11 bases. The CDR3 is 16 amino acids. J was trimmed by 3 bases and V by 2 bases; bases with no gene match: 5. In germline, CDR1 is LGHDT, CDR2 YNNKEL (reference sequence). The CDR3 coding sequence is TGTGCCAGCAGCCAACCGAGACTAGCGGGGAAAGAGACCCAGTACTTC. This encodes CASSQPRLAGKETQYF.

This clone was recorded a few times. The V call is TRBV3-1 (or the pseudogene TRBV3-2), the J call TRBJ2-3, with 13 bases lining up with TRBD2. This CDR3 region has 16 residues. Looked up from germline, CDR1 is LGHDT and CDR2 is YNNKEL (reference sequence). V lost 4 bases and J lost 3; bases outside the gene matches: 4. The CDR3, as DNA: TGTGCCAGCAGCCCTCCGGGACTAGCGGGGACAGATACGCAGTATTTT. It translates to CASSPPGLAGTDTQYF.

This clone appeared a single time. J is TRBJ1-2 and V is TRBV4-1, with TRBD1 matching 7 bases. Unmatched junction bases numbered 1, after V lost 4 bases and J lost 2 bases. The CDR3 runs to 13 residues. CDR1 and CDR2 (germline): MGHRA, YSYEKL. As DNA, the CDR3 is TGCGCCAGCAGCCCGACAGGGAACTATGGCTACACCTTC. Translating gives CASSPTGNYGYTF.

The rearrangement joins TRBV7-8 to TRBJ2-2; perhaps TRBD1 as D (6 bases). CDR1 is SGHVS and CDR2 is FQNEAQ in the germline V gene. V dropped 4 bases and J dropped 1 base, with 10 bases sitting between them. CDR3 length equals 15 residues. Written as DNA, the CDR3 is TGTGCCAGCAGCTCCGGACAGTTGAACACCGGGGAGCTGTTTTTT. This translates into CASSSGQLNTGELFF.

The chain joins TRBV6-1 to TRBJ2-5; no clear D gene. The CDR3 is 11 residues long. Trimming stripped 1 base from V and 7 bases from J, with 4 bases between. CDR1 is MNHNS, CDR2 SASEGT, per germline. The CDR3 nucleotides are TGTGCCAGCAGTGAAGAGCCGACCCAGTACTTC. It translates to CASSEEPTQYF.

This clone occurred a few times. The gene calls are TRBV18 and TRBJ1-5; no reliable D call. CDR1 and CDR2 (germline): KGHSH, LQKENI. This CDR3 has 14 residues. V lost 3 bases to trimming and J lost 6 bases, with 12 bases between them. CDR3 coding DNA: TGTGCCAGCTCACCCCCTGGAGCCACTCAGCCCCAGCATTTT. Translating it yields CASSPPGATQPQHF.

The V and J genes are TRBV6-6 and TRBJ2-5, with TRBD1 as a possible D gene (7 bases). The V gene lost 5 bases and the J gene lost 7 bases, with 20 bases spanning the gap. The CDR3 extends over 15 amino acids. The V gene's germline CDR1 is MNHNY and CDR2 SVGAGI (reference sequence). CDR3 loop: CASSRRVEGAGTQYF. The DNA for the CDR3 is TGTGCCAGCAGTCGCCGGGTGGAGGGGGCCGGGACCCAGTACTTC.

The rearrangement uses TRBV12-5 and TRBJ1-1; D uncertain. Germline CDR1 and CDR2: LGHNT and FRNRAP. This CDR3 has 16 amino acids. The ends were cut back, 6 bases at V and 0 bases at J, with 17 bases in the middle. The CDR3 protein is CASGMRAASLNTEAFF. The CDR3 nucleotides are TGTGCTAGTGGCATGAGGGCGGCGTCACTGAACACTGAAGCTTTCTTT.

The rearrangement uses TRBV6-5 and TRBJ1-6; TRBD1 is a possible D gene (5 bases). The germline V gene has CDR1 MNHEY and CDR2 SVGAGI. The CDR3 spans 13 residues. V lost 9 bases to trimming and J lost 10 bases, with 16 bases between them. CDR3 sequence (DNA): TGTGCCAGTAGGAGGCTGGAGGGGTCACCCCTCCACTTT. Amino acid sequence: CASRRLEGSPLHF.

The rearrangement uses TRBV14 and TRBJ1-2; 7 bases align to TRBD1. The CDR3 is 15 amino acids. V dropped 5 bases and J dropped 0; count of bases not matched to a gene: 6. Germline loops: CDR1 SGHDN, CDR2 FVKESK. The CDR3 spells CASSLTGAANYGYTF. In DNA, the CDR3 is TGTGCCAGCAGCTTAACAGGGGCTGCTAACTATGGCTACACCTTC.

This rearrangement joins TRBV7-6 to TRBJ2-5; TRBD2 agrees at 9 bases. Germline CDR1 reads SGHVS; CDR2 reads FNYEAQ. This CDR3 contains 16 residues. Losses at the gene ends were 2 bases for V and 3 bases for J; bases not matched to a gene: 7. The CDR3: CASSLQRAGGKETQYF. CDR3 DNA: TGTGCCAGCAGCTTACAGCGGGCGGGGGGGAAAGAGACCCAGTACTTC.